A selection of T cell receptor beta chains follows, all from one sample in a study of cytomegalovirus exposure and HLA in healthy donors. Generated by immunoSEQ multiplex PCR, the TCRdb table keeps only in-frame clones and is missing some. The data hold over 110,000 clones, with approximately 87% observed a single time. The sequenced sample consisted of PBMCs. These receptors were taken from a man younger than 30 in good health and CMV-seronegative. Each CDR3 is given without its conserved first and last residue. The order of the fields is V gene, J gene, CDR3 protein.

v_call: TRBV13
j_call: TRBJ2-5
cdr3_aa: ASSPGPYRRETQY

v_call: TRBV7-8
j_call: TRBJ2-2
cdr3_aa: ASSREAGELF

v_call: TRBV9
j_call: TRBJ2-2
cdr3_aa: ASSVRQGKANGELF

v_call: TRBV7-9
j_call: TRBJ2-7
cdr3_aa: ASSLTGDVYEQY

v_call: TRBV5-1
j_call: TRBJ2-1
cdr3_aa: ASSRTSGAYNEQF

v_call: TRBV27
j_call: TRBJ2-1
cdr3_aa: ASSLFPGGSSYNEQF

v_call: TRBV2
j_call: TRBJ1-1
cdr3_aa: ASSEDRANTEAF

v_call: TRBV28
j_call: TRBJ2-7
cdr3_aa: ASSSARGRYEQY

v_call: TRBV2
j_call: TRBJ2-3
cdr3_aa: ASRRDGPTDTQY

v_call: TRBV19
j_call: TRBJ2-1
cdr3_aa: ASSGEGPLSDNEQF

v_call: TRBV6-1
j_call: TRBJ1-5
cdr3_aa: ASSEVDRQAGQPQH

v_call: TRBV27
j_call: TRBJ2-6
cdr3_aa: ASSWSYGANVLT

v_call: TRBV6-6
j_call: TRBJ2-7
cdr3_aa: ASRPQGSYEQY

v_call: TRBV2
j_call: TRBJ2-1
cdr3_aa: ASSEARLAGLNEQF

v_call: TRBV5-6
j_call: TRBJ2-7
cdr3_aa: ASSSDLGEQY

v_call: TRBV6-1
j_call: TRBJ1-6
cdr3_aa: ASSEGQHGASPLH

v_call: TRBV10-3
j_call: TRBJ2-1
cdr3_aa: AISDIQGAAYEQF

v_call: TRBV6-1
j_call: TRBJ1-5
cdr3_aa: ASSTSTPGDQPQH

v_call: TRBV9
j_call: TRBJ2-2
cdr3_aa: ASSVEGRMNTGELF

v_call: TRBV10-3
j_call: TRBJ1-1
cdr3_aa: AISDRENTEAF

v_call: TRBV6-5
j_call: TRBJ2-5
cdr3_aa: ASSPSAATEETQY

v_call: TRBV7-9
j_call: TRBJ2-7
cdr3_aa: ASSLEAWGGGNEQY

v_call: TRBV10-3
j_call: TRBJ2-5
cdr3_aa: AIRTDRGQETQY

v_call: TRBV5-1
j_call: TRBJ1-1
cdr3_aa: ASSTNRVSDTEAF

v_call: TRBV25-1
j_call: TRBJ1-4
cdr3_aa: ASSPSEKLF

v_call: TRBV4-3
j_call: TRBJ2-7
cdr3_aa: ASSQDLRSYEQY

v_call: TRBV27
j_call: TRBJ1-2
cdr3_aa: ASSDNGGQGHGGYT

v_call: TRBV9
j_call: TRBJ2-1
cdr3_aa: ASSVGAGGGNEQF

v_call: TRBV18
j_call: TRBJ1-2
cdr3_aa: ASSPIEEGGYT

v_call: TRBV9
j_call: TRBJ2-1
cdr3_aa: ASSVASSGSNEQF